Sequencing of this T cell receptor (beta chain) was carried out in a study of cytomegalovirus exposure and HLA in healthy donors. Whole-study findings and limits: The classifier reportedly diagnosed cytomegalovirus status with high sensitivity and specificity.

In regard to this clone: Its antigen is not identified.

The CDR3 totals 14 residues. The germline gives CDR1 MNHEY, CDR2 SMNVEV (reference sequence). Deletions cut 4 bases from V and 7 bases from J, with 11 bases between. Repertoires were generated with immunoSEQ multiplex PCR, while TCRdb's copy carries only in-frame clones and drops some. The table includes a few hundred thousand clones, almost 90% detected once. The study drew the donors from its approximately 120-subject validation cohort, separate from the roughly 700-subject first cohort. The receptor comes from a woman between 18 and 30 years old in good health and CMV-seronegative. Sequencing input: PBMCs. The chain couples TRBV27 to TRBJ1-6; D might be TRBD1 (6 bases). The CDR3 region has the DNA TGTGCCAGCAGTTCGACAGGACCAAATTCACCCCTCCACTTT. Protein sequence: CASSSTGPNSPLHF.